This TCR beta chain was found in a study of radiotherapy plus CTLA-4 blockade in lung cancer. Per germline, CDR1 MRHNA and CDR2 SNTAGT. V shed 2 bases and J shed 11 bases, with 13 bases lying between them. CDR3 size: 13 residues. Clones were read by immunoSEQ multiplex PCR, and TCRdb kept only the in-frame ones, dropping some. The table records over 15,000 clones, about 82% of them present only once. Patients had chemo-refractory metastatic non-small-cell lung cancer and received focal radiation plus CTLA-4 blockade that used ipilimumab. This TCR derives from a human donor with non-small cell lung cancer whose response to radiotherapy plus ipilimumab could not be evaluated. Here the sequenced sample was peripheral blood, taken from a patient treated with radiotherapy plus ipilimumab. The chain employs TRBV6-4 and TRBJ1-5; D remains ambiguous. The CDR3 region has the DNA TGTGCCAGCAGTGACGGTTTTGGGCATTCCCAGCATTTT. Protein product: CASSDGFGHSQHF.